This entry lists 28 T cell receptor beta chains sequenced from one sample in a study of shared T cell receptors in the human thymus. TCRdb keeps only in-frame clones here, not all; method: immunoSEQ multiplex PCR. The sample includes fewer than 700,000 clones, over 75% seen only once; the top ten take 0.0095% to 0.012%. These data were also filed under a second study, of human thymus T cells.

Sequencing was performed on thymocytes. The source is a boy under two years old with a congenital heart defect.

J is TRBJ2-7 and V is TRBV4-1; a weak D match, TRBD1 (6 bases). Germline V gene data show CDR1 as MGHRA and CDR2 as YSYEKL. The length of the CDR3 is 15 residues. Between the trimmed V and J ends, which lost 3 bases and 2 bases, there was a span of 14 bases. The CDR3 DNA reads as TGCGCCAGCAGCCAGGTACAGGGTCCCGCCTACGAGCAGTACTTC. Translated: CASSQVQGPAYEQYF.

The rearrangement joins TRBV9 to TRBJ2-3, with D perhaps matching TRBD1 (6 bases). This CDR3 spans 15 amino acids. Trimming left V 0 bases short and J 0 bases short, with 8 bases between. Germline loops: CDR1 SGDLS, CDR2 YYNGEE. This CDR3 is CASSVVGQSTDTQYF. In nucleotides, the CDR3 is TGTGCCAGCAGCGTAGTAGGACAGAGCACAGATACGCAGTATTTT.

The genes are TRBV6-5 and TRBJ2-1; 7 bases map to TRBD2. The CDR3 sequence is 15 residues long. V gave up 3 bases and J gave up 9 bases; unmatched junction bases: 11. Per germline, CDR1 MNHEY and CDR2 SVGAGI. The CDR3 sequence is CASSYIVGGEGEQFF. In nucleotides, the CDR3 is TGTGCCAGCAGTTATATCGTGGGAGGGGAGGGTGAGCAGTTCTTC.

The chain joins TRBV30 to TRBJ1-3; D gene unclear. The germline V and J ends were trimmed by 4 bases and 4 bases, with 5 bases remaining between them. The V gene's germline CDR1 is GTSNPN and CDR2 SVGIG (reference sequence). The CDR3 loop spans 11 amino acids. Written as DNA, the CDR3 is TGTGCCTGGACTACCGGAAACACCATATATTTT. This codes for CAWTTGNTIYF.

This clone showed up just once. J is TRBJ2-3 and V is TRBV10-3; 8 bases are a match to TRBD1. The CDR3 has 14 residues. The trim removed 11 bases at V and 5 bases at J, leaving 12 bases unmatched. Germline V lookup: CDR1 ENHRY, CDR2 SYGVKD. For the CDR3, the DNA is TGTGCCGCAAGACCTGACAGGGGAGGAGATACGCAGTATTTT. It specifies CAARPDRGGDTQYF.

The chain is built from TRBV30 and TRBJ2-2, with D perhaps matching TRBD2 (5 bases). The CDR3 consists of 17 residues. Germline CDR1 reads GTSNPN; CDR2 reads SVGIG (reference sequence). The V end was cut by 3 bases, the J end by 0 bases, with 17 bases between. This chain's CDR3 is CAWRATGAEANTGELFF. CDR3 in DNA: TGTGCCTGGAGGGCCACTGGAGCGGAGGCGAACACCGGGGAGCTGTTTTTT.

This chain uses TRBV11-2 with TRBJ2-7; maybe TRBD2 (6 bases). CDR3 size: 16 residues. Deletions cut 1 base from V and 3 bases from J, with 16 bases between. In germline, CDR1 is SGHAT, CDR2 FQNNGV. The CDR3 nucleotides are TGTGCCAGCAGCTTAGGGTCCCAAGGAGGGCACTACGAGCAGTACTTC. Translated, it gives CASSLGSQGGHYEQYF.

This chain links TRBV30 with TRBJ1-2; TRBD1 agrees at 7 bases. V lost 3 bases and J lost 0; bases outside the gene matches: 10. This CDR3 is 16 amino acids long. CDR1 and CDR2 from the germline V gene are GTSNPN and SVGIG (reference sequence). CDR3 nucleotides: TGTGCCTGGAGCGTTCTGCGACAGGGAGCTAACTATGGCTACACCTTC. It is translated as CAWSVLRQGANYGYTF.

This chain links TRBV6-1 with TRBJ1-2, with a weak D call TRBD1 (6 bases). Between the trimmed V and J ends, which lost 6 bases and 0 bases, there was a span of 14 bases. CDR3 length: 15 residues. CDR1 is MNHNS and CDR2 is SASEGT in the germline V gene. In DNA, the CDR3 is TGTGCCAGCAGGGCAAGACAGGAGCCTAACTATGGCTACACCTTC. Translating it yields CASRARQEPNYGYTF.

The chain carries TRBV19 and TRBJ2-7, with 11 nucleotides matching TRBD1. Germline V gives CDR1 LNHDA, CDR2 SQIVND (reference sequence). The junction had 5 bases not matched to a gene; V was cut back by 6 bases and J by 4 bases. CDR3 length equals 14 residues. CDR3 region: CASRNRDRGYEQYF. The CDR3, as DNA: TGTGCCAGTAGGAACCGGGACAGGGGGTACGAGCAGTACTTC.

In its sample, this clone was seen a few times. Other nucleotide sequences from this sample produce the same CDR3. CDR3 in DNA: TGTGCCAGTAGTATAGGACAGGGGAGCAATCAGCCCCAGCATTTT. It is translated as CASSIGQGSNQPQHF. V gene TRBV19 combines with J gene TRBJ1-5; 8 bases match TRBD1. The CDR3 sequence is 15 residues long. Germline CDR1 reads LNHDA; CDR2 reads SQIVND (reference sequence). The J segment lost 1 base and the V segment lost 1 base, leaving 0 bases of the junction unmatched.

The rearrangement joins TRBV28 to TRBJ1-2; 7 nucleotides agree with TRBD1. The V gene's germline CDR1 is MDHEN and CDR2 SYDVKM. V was pared by 1 base and J by 5 bases, with 4 bases of the junction left unmatched. The CDR3 contains 14 residues. In DNA form, the CDR3 reads TGTGCCAGCAGTTTATATGGGACAGCTTATGGCTACACCTTC. This codes for CASSLYGTAYGYTF.

This clone has only one observation. V is TRBV27 and J is TRBJ1-2; 9 bases align to TRBD1. The V segment lost 5 bases and the J segment 5 bases; nucleotides outside the gene matches: 9. The CDR3 has 15 residues. The germline CDR1 and CDR2 sequences are MNHEY and SMNVEV (reference sequence). CDR3 sequence (DNA): TGTGCCAGCAGTCTTTCCACAGGGGGCGCGTATGGCTACACCTTC. Amino acids: CASSLSTGGAYGYTF.

CDR3 nucleotide sequence: TGTGCCAGCAAAAGCGGGAGGGACTTCTACAATGAGCAGTTCTTC. It yields the protein CASKSGRDFYNEQFF. The chain recombines TRBV27 with TRBJ2-1; 10 nucleotides agree with TRBD2. With V trimmed by 7 bases and J by 3 bases, 6 bases remained unmatched. CDR1 is MNHEY, CDR2 SMNVEV, per germline (reference sequence). There are 15 residues in the CDR3.

The CDR3 sequence is CAWRNIQWGRGAYEQYF. For the CDR3, the DNA is TGTGCCTGGAGAAACATTCAGTGGGGCAGGGGCGCCTACGAGCAGTACTTC. The chain combines TRBV30 with TRBJ2-7; TRBD1 might be the D (6 bases). Deletions cut 3 bases from V and 2 bases from J, with 23 bases between. Germline lookup yields CDR1 GTSNPN and CDR2 SVGIG (reference sequence). This CDR3 has 17 residues.

V usage is TRBV10-1 and J usage is TRBJ2-1, with 8 bases aligning to TRBD1. This CDR3 is built from 15 residues. Per germline, CDR1 WNHNN and CDR2 SYGVQD (reference sequence). The V and J ends lost 2 bases and 9 bases, in that order; junction bases with no gene match: 9. Written as DNA, the CDR3 is TGCGCCAGCAGTGAGGTGGGACAGGCGTTCGGTGAGCAGTTCTTC. Protein sequence: CASSEVGQAFGEQFF.

The chain is built from TRBV7-9 and TRBJ2-3; no clear D gene. The CDR3 totals 13 residues. Trimming cost V 7 bases and J 4 bases, with 12 bases left between them. Germline V CDR1 and CDR2: SEHNR, FQNEAQ (reference sequence). CDR3 amino acids: CASTAYGSDTQYF. The DNA of the CDR3 is TGTGCCAGCACCGCGTACGGGTCAGATACGCAGTATTTT.

The chain carries TRBV23-1 and TRBJ1-2, with a tentative D call TRBD1 (6 bases). TRBV23-1 is noted as an ORF with a role that remains uncertain. The CDR3 is 15 amino acids. Trimming removed 0 bases at V and 3 bases at J, with 11 bases between. The CDR3 region is CASSQSGGLYYGYTF. The DNA of the CDR3 is TGCGCCAGCAGTCAATCGGGGGGGCTCTACTATGGCTACACCTTC.

This clone was seen a handful of times. The chain combines TRBV19 with TRBJ1-3; possible D gene TRBD1, 6 bases. Deletions cut 5 bases from V and 2 bases from J, with 13 bases between. Germline V gene sequence: CDR1 LNHDA, CDR2 SQIVND (reference sequence). The CDR3 loop spans 15 amino acids. This CDR3 reads CASSGGGTAGNTIYF. CDR3 coding DNA: TGTGCCAGTAGTGGGGGCGGAACGGCTGGAAACACCATATATTTT. Complete variable domain (other parts from reference TRBV19 and TRBJ1-3): DGGITQSPKYLFRKEGQNVTLSCEQNLNHDAMYWYRQDPGQGLRLIYYSQIVNDFQKGDIAEGYSVSREKKESFPLTVTSAQKNPTAFYLCASSGGGTAGNTIYFGEGSWLTVV.

This chain links TRBV30 with TRBJ1-3; tentatively, D is TRBD1 (5 bases). Looked up from germline, CDR1 is GTSNPN and CDR2 is SVGIG (reference sequence). Trimming took 0 bases from V and 2 from J, leaving 8 bases between them. The CDR3 runs 14 residues. DNA for the CDR3: TGTGCCTGGAGTGTAATAGGGGCTGGAAACACCATATATTTT. It is translated as CAWSVIGAGNTIYF.

CDR3 nucleotide sequence: TGTGCCAGCAGCTTCCGGACAGGGCCGTTCTTC. Translating it yields CASSFRTGPFF. The rearrangement links TRBV7-2 to TRBJ2-1; 8 positions match TRBD1. The trim removed 3 bases at V and 15 bases at J, leaving 4 bases unmatched. Germline loops: CDR1 SGHTA, CDR2 FQGNSA. There are 11 residues in the CDR3.

The chain joins TRBV7-2 to TRBJ2-4; TRBD2 matches at 7 bases. Germline V gives CDR1 SGHTA, CDR2 FQGNSA. The CDR3 covers 15 residues. V shed 1 base, J shed 9 bases, and the junction held 9 bases outside the gene matches. The DNA for the CDR3 is TGTGCCAGCAGCTTAGGGGGGGGAGAGTTTGGCATTCAGTACTTC. This sequence encodes CASSLGGGEFGIQYF.

The chain couples TRBV2 to TRBJ2-7, with TRBD2 identical over 9 bases. CDR1 is SNHLY, CDR2 FYNNEI, per germline. With 3 bases clipped from V and 4 bases from J, the junction kept 7 bases outside the gene matches. The CDR3 runs 15 residues. CDR3 region: CASSEEREVGYEQYF. The CDR3 DNA sequence: TGTGCCAGCAGTGAGGAGCGGGAGGTTGGGTACGAGCAGTACTTC.

The chain carries TRBV29-1 and TRBJ2-7; 11 positions agree with TRBD2. The V and J ends lost 7 bases and 0 bases, in that order; junction bases with no gene match: 5. Germline-derived CDR1 and CDR2 are SQVTM and ANQGSEA. CDR3 length: 14 residues. The CDR3 sequence is CSDDSGRVSYEQYF. In nucleotides, the CDR3 is TGCAGCGACGATAGCGGGAGGGTCTCCTACGAGCAGTACTTC.

This chain uses TRBV5-1 with TRBJ2-3, with D maybe TRBD2 (7 bases). This CDR3 has 14 amino acids. Germline-derived CDR1 and CDR2 are SGHRS and YFSETQ. Trimming pared 6 bases from V and 6 bases from J, leaving 17 bases between. As DNA, the CDR3 is TGCGCCAGCAATTGGGCAGGGGAGGGGGATACGCAGTATTTT. Translating gives CASNWAGEGDTQYF.

This clone appeared once. The gene calls are TRBV9 and TRBJ2-1; 9 positions agree with TRBD2. The germline V gene has CDR1 SGDLS and CDR2 YYNGEE. The CDR3 is made up of 16 amino acids. V lost 0 bases to trimming and J lost 7 bases; unmatched junction nucleotides: 8. The CDR3 protein is CASSVDNSGSVNEQFF. The CDR3 DNA follows: TGTGCCAGCAGCGTAGATAATAGCGGGAGTGTGAATGAGCAGTTCTTC.

The chain links TRBV29-1 to TRBJ1-2; D remains unclear. This CDR3 is 14 amino acids long. CDR1 and CDR2 from the germline V gene are SQVTM and ANQGSEA. The V end lost 4 bases, the J end lost 4 bases, and 16 bases lay between the germline ends. Here the CDR3 DNA reads TGCAGCGTTGTAGGCCGCCTCTCTAGCTATGGCTACACCTTC. Its protein product is CSVVGRLSSYGYTF.

The rearrangement uses TRBV4-3 and TRBJ1-1, with TRBD1 matching 7 bases. V gave up 4 bases and J gave up 2 bases; unmatched junction bases: 13. This CDR3 spans 17 amino acids. From germline, CDR1 is LGHNA and CDR2 YSLEER. CDR3 sequence reads: CASSRGPGGTANTEAFF. The CDR3 DNA follows: TGCGCCAGCAGCCGAGGTCCAGGCGGGACAGCTAACACTGAAGCTTTCTTT.